This is a list of T cell receptor beta chains from one sample in a study of cytomegalovirus exposure and HLA in healthy donors. Sequenced by immunoSEQ multiplex PCR; TCRdb stores in-frame clones only, minus some. The sample lists some 180,000 clones; around 80% were seen once. Sequenced: PBMCs. The receptors were sampled from a girl between 10 and 17 years old in good health and CMV-seropositive. The CDR3 runs from the conserved cysteine through the conserved F or W. D genes are given only for firm matches. Expanded clones are given a class, and other clones once, few, many or no size at all.

cdr3_nt	cdr3_aa	clone_size	d_call	j_call	v_call
TGTGCCAGCACCCCTAGGAAGGACACCGGGGAGCTGTTTTTT	CASTPRKDTGELFF	.	.	TRBJ2-2	TRBV21-1
TGTGCCAGCAGTTACAGCAGGGGTAAGGATCAGCCCCAGCATTTT	CASSYSRGKDQPQHF	.	.	TRBJ1-5	TRBV6-5
TGTGCCAGCAGTGAAGACAGTTTCTCAGGGACCCAGTACTTC	CASSEDSFSGTQYF	.	.	TRBJ2-5	TRBV9
TGTGCCAGCAGCTTAGCGCTGGGTGGGGGGGACTATGAGCAGTTCTTC	CASSLALGGGDYEQFF	.	TRBD2	TRBJ2-1	TRBV7-9
TGCGCCAGCAGCAGCAGCCTATCACTAGCGGAGATCACAGATACGCAGTATTTT	CASSSSLSLAEITDTQYF	once	TRBD2	TRBJ2-3	TRBV5-1
TGTGCCACCAGCAGAGAAGACAGGGCAACTAATGAAAAACTGTTTTTT	CATSREDRATNEKLFF	.	TRBD1	TRBJ1-4	TRBV15
TGTGCCAGCAGTTACGGTACAGGGGGGAATTCACCCCTCCACTTT	CASSYGTGGNSPLHF	.	TRBD1	TRBJ1-6	TRBV6-5
TGTGCCAGCAGAGTAACAGGGGGCGCCCACAATGAGCAGTTCTTC	CASRVTGGAHNEQFF	.	TRBD1	TRBJ2-1	TRBV2
TGTGCCACCAGCAGACGGGGACAGGGGCTCGGAGGCTACACCTTC	CATSRRGQGLGGYTF	.	TRBD1	TRBJ1-2	TRBV15
TGCGCCAGTGACCCGGGACAGGGGAACGAGCAGTACTTC	CASDPGQGNEQYF	.	TRBD1	TRBJ2-7	TRBV5-1
TGTGCCAGCAGTCCCCAAGGCAGGCAGTTATATTTT	CASSPQGRQLYF	.	.	TRBJ1-3	TRBV6-6
TGTGCCAGCAGTGACGGGGGTTGGACCTACGAGCAGTACTTC	CASSDGGWTYEQYF	.	.	TRBJ2-7	TRBV25-1
TGTGCCAGCAGTGCTGCAGGGGCAGCTAATGAAAAACTGTTTTTT	CASSAAGAANEKLFF	few	.	TRBJ1-4	TRBV25-1
TGTGCCAGTAGTCAGCTGGCAGGGGCGTGGAACACCATATATTTT	CASSQLAGAWNTIYF	.	.	TRBJ1-3	TRBV19
TGTGCCAGCAGTGGAAAGCGGGAGAGATCCTACAATGAGCAGTTCTTC	CASSGKRERSYNEQFF	.	TRBD2	TRBJ2-1	TRBV25-1
TGTGCCAGCAGCTCAAGGGAGAGGGAGACCCAGTACTTC	CASSSRERETQYF	.	.	TRBJ2-5	TRBV7-9
TGTGCCAGCAGCGTTAGAGAGGGAGCGAACACCGGGGAGCTGTTTTTT	CASSVREGANTGELFF	.	.	TRBJ2-2	TRBV9
TGCGCCAGCAGTCAACCAGAGAGGGTCACCGGGGAGCTGTTTTTT	CASSQPERVTGELFF	.	.	TRBJ2-2	TRBV4-1
TGTGCCAGCAACCCTAGCGGGAGGGTGAGGACCGGGGAGCTGTTTTTT	CASNPSGRVRTGELFF	.	TRBD2	TRBJ2-2	TRBV27
TGTGCCCGAGGTACGTTGGATACGCAGTATTTT	CARGTLDTQYF	.	.	TRBJ2-3	TRBV30
TGTGCCAGCAGCCGGGACAGGTTCTCCTACAATGAGCAGTTCTTC	CASSRDRFSYNEQFF	.	TRBD1	TRBJ2-1	TRBV7-2
TGTGCCAGCAGCTTGAAGGGAGGCTTATCCGAGCAGTACTTC	CASSLKGGLSEQYF	.	.	TRBJ2-7	TRBV7-9
TGTGCCAGTAGTCCGGGACAGGGGCGGGAAACGCAGTATTTT	CASSPGQGRETQYF	once	TRBD1	TRBJ2-3	TRBV19
TGTGCCAGCTCACCGATAACAACCAAAAGCACCGGGGAGCTGTTTTTT	CASSPITTKSTGELFF	.	.	TRBJ2-2	TRBV18
TGTGCCAGCAGTTACTCGGCGGGAGAAGGCTACGAGCAGTACTTC	CASSYSAGEGYEQYF	.	TRBD2	TRBJ2-7	TRBV6-5
TGTGCCAGCAGTGCACCGGGACAGATCACCTACGAGCAGTACTTC	CASSAPGQITYEQYF	.	TRBD1	TRBJ2-7	TRBV6-1
TGTGCCAGCAGTGAAGGACAGCCCCAAGAGACCCAGTACTTC	CASSEGQPQETQYF	.	.	TRBJ2-5	TRBV2
TGTGCCAGCAGCCCTAGGGACTGGAGCTCCTACGAGCAGTACTTC	CASSPRDWSSYEQYF	.	.	TRBJ2-7	TRBV11-2
TGCAGCGTTCTGGGACAGCTAAACACTGAAGCTTTCTTT	CSVLGQLNTEAFF	.	TRBD1	TRBJ1-1	TRBV29-1
TGTGCCAGCAGCCCTAGGAAAGCTGGGTCCTCCTACAATGAGCAGTTCTTC	CASSPRKAGSSYNEQFF	.	.	TRBJ2-1	TRBV4-2
TGTGCCATCAGTGAGTCGACGTGGGAGCGGGTCACAGATACGCAGTATTTT	CAISESTWERVTDTQYF	.	.	TRBJ2-3	TRBV10-3
TGCGCCAGCAGCCTGGGGACAGGCAAGAACACTGAAGCTTTCTTT	CASSLGTGKNTEAFF	.	TRBD1	TRBJ1-1	TRBV5-1
TGCGCCAGCAGCCAATTTATTTTGAACACTGAAGCTTTCTTT	CASSQFILNTEAFF	.	.	TRBJ1-1	TRBV4-3
TGCAGCGTCTTGGGCCTGAAAAGGGGCTACACCTTC	CSVLGLKRGYTF	.	.	TRBJ1-2	TRBV29-1
TGCACCAGCAGCCACATCCTGACAGGGAGTGGCTACACCTTC	CTSSHILTGSGYTF	.	.	TRBJ1-2	TRBV1
TGCGCCAGCAGCTTGGGGGTTGGAGGGGCAGATACGCAGTATTTT	CASSLGVGGADTQYF	.	.	TRBJ2-3	TRBV5-1
TGTGCCATCAGTGTCGAGACAAATCAGCCCCAGCATTTT	CAISVETNQPQHF	.	.	TRBJ1-5	TRBV10-3
TGTGCCAGCAGCGTGGACAGGGGAAACACCATATATTTT	CASSVDRGNTIYF	.	TRBD1	TRBJ1-3	TRBV5-5
TGTGCCACCCAGGGACGGACAGACAGTAGCGGCTACACCTTC	CATQGRTDSSGYTF	once	.	TRBJ1-2	TRBV10-3
TGTGCCAGTGGACAGGGGCCACACGCGCGCGAGACCCAGTACTTC	CASGQGPHARETQYF	once	TRBD1	TRBJ2-5	TRBV19
TGTGCCAGCAGAAGGGGACAGGGCGGCACTGAAGCTTTCTTT	CASRRGQGGTEAFF	.	TRBD1	TRBJ1-1	TRBV6-5
TGTGCCAGCAGCCCACAGGGTGGCTATGGCTACACCTTC	CASSPQGGYGYTF	.	.	TRBJ1-2	TRBV7-2
TGTGCCAGCAGTTTACGGTCGACAGACCTAGCCAAAAACATTCAGTACTTC	CASSLRSTDLAKNIQYF	.	.	TRBJ2-4	TRBV27
TGCGCCAGCAGCCAAGCATCGACAGGGGTCTACGAGCAGTACTTC	CASSQASTGVYEQYF	.	TRBD1	TRBJ2-7	TRBV4-1
TGTGCCAGCAGCTTAGAAGCACTCGAACTTAATGAGCAGTTCTTC	CASSLEALELNEQFF	.	.	TRBJ2-1	TRBV11-1
TGTGCCAGCAGCTTGGCCGTACCGGGGAATTTCTACACCTTC	CASSLAVPGNFYTF	.	.	TRBJ1-2	TRBV5-4
TGTGCCAGCAGTGAAGTAGGACTAGCGGGAGCCCCAGATACGCAGTATTTT	CASSEVGLAGAPDTQYF	once	TRBD2	TRBJ2-3	TRBV6-1
TGTGCCAGCTCACCACCGAATGGAGTCGATACGCAGTATTTT	CASSPPNGVDTQYF	.	.	TRBJ2-3	TRBV18
TGTGCCAGCACGCGGGACAGCACGAACACTGAAGCTTTCTTT	CASTRDSTNTEAFF	once	TRBD1	TRBJ1-1	TRBV27
TGTGCCAGCAGGGTGGGCGGGACAAACATTCAGTACTTC	CASRVGGTNIQYF	.	.	TRBJ2-4	TRBV28
TGTGCCAGCAGTTTAGCGGGGGGGCGGGATGAGCAGTTCTTC	CASSLAGGRDEQFF	.	TRBD2	TRBJ2-1	TRBV6-1
TGTGCCAGCAGCTTAGGAGGCGGGAGGAGCACTGAAGCTTTCTTT	CASSLGGGRSTEAFF	.	.	TRBJ1-1	TRBV7-9
TGTGCCAGCAGCTCCATAACTAGAAGCACAGATACGCAGTATTTT	CASSSITRSTDTQYF	.	.	TRBJ2-3	TRBV7-9
TGCGCCAGCAGCTGGGGCGGAGCCAAAAACATTCAGTACTTC	CASSWGGAKNIQYF	.	.	TRBJ2-4	TRBV5-1
TGTGCCAGCAGCGTAGCCATGAACACTGAAGCTTTCTTT	CASSVAMNTEAFF	.	.	TRBJ1-1	TRBV9
TGTGCCAGCAGTGTAGCGGGAGTCTACGAGCAGTACTTC	CASSVAGVYEQYF	.	TRBD2	TRBJ2-7	TRBV25-1
TGCAGCGTTGAAGGCAGGGGGACCCAGTACTTC	CSVEGRGTQYF	.	.	TRBJ2-5	TRBV29-1
TGTGCCAGCAGTTCCCCGGGACAGGGAGATGGCTACACCTTC	CASSSPGQGDGYTF	.	TRBD1	TRBJ1-2	TRBV27
TGTGCCAGCAGTTACAATCCGGGGACTGAAGCTTTCTTT	CASSYNPGTEAFF	few	.	TRBJ1-1	TRBV6-6